This entry features one TCR beta chain sequence. What it binds is not known. This specimen belongs to a study of T cells in Graves' hyperthyroidism and ophthalmopathy. General observations from the study: Blood samples included most of the expanded thyroid clonotypes exceeding 0.001.

RNA transcripts provided the source from which TCR beta CDR3 regions were amplified. When the TCR CDR3 underwent first-round RT-PCR, the HTBI primer set was used. Each CDR3 protein is one row after TCRdb ran MiXCR on the multiplex PCR reads. The table shows 500,000 to 800,000 distinct CDR3 sequences, with roughly 45% occurring only once. The CDR3 is 14 residues long. Germline V CDR1 and CDR2: SEHNR, FQNEAQ (reference sequence). The V end was cut by 5 bases, the J end by 0 bases, with 10 bases between. The sample taken for sequencing was peripheral blood or thyroid tissue (not recorded which). The J gene is TRBJ1-2, the V gene TRBV7-9, with unresolved D. The sequence came from an adult man with Graves' disease, either hyperthyroidism or ophthalmopathy (not recorded which). CDR3 DNA sequence: TGTGCCAGCAGCCATGACCTGGCTAACTATGGCTACACCTTC. This encodes CASSHDLANYGYTF.